Below are 28 T cell receptor beta chains sequenced from a single sample in a study of CD8+ T cells in alopecia areata. RNA extraction and reverse transcription yielded cDNA as sequencing template. The repertoire was sequenced with immunoSEQ multiplex PCR; TCRdb's copy has only in-frame clones and lacks some. The sample holds about 97,000 clones, more than 35% seen once. Sequencing was performed on CD4+ T cells sorted from blood. The receptors shown here come from a human donor with alopecia areata.

This clone has just a few counts. The chain couples TRBV6-5 to TRBJ2-2, with no clear D. Germline V gives CDR1 MNHEY, CDR2 SVGAGI. This CDR3 comprises 10 residues. Trimming took 8 bases from V and 8 from J, leaving 6 bases between them. CDR3 sequence: CASGSGELFF. The CDR3, as DNA: TGTGCCAGCGGGTCAGGGGAGCTGTTTTTT.

J is TRBJ1-6 and V is TRBV25-1; D gene unclear. V was clipped by 10 bases and J by 11 bases, with 15 bases between them. The CDR3 loop spans 12 amino acids. The germline CDR1 and CDR2 sequences are MGHDK and SYGVNS. The CDR3 sequence is CATVPNPTPLHF. CDR3 DNA: TGTGCCACCGTGCCTAATCCCACACCCCTCCACTTT. Variable domain in full (rest from reference TRBV25-1 and TRBJ1-6): EADIYQTPRYLVIGTGKKITLECSQTMGHDKMYWYQQDPGMELHLIHYSYGVNSTEKGDLSSESTVSRIRTEHFPLTLESARPSHTSQYLCATVPNPTPLHFGNGTRLTVT.

This clone was detected only a few times. This chain links TRBV9 with TRBJ2-2; no reliable D call. Germline V CDR1 and CDR2: SGDLS, YYNGEE. Between the trimmed V and J ends, which lost 0 bases and 0 bases, there was a span of 6 bases. This CDR3 contains 15 residues. CDR3 amino acids: CASSVVGTNTGELFF. CDR3 coding DNA: TGTGCCAGCAGCGTAGTGGGGACGAACACCGGGGAGCTGTTTTTT.

Concerning this clone: Other nucleotide sequences in the sample specify the same CDR3. As DNA, the CDR3 is TGTGCCTGGAGTCGTGACAGGGGGCAAGAGACCCAGTACTTC. As protein: CAWSRDRGQETQYF. J is TRBJ2-5 and V is TRBV30, with TRBD1 matching 9 bases. Germline CDR1 reads GTSNPN; CDR2 reads SVGIG (reference sequence). V trimming: 2 bases; J trimming: 2 bases; junction bases outside the gene matches: 3. The CDR3 sequence is 14 residues long.

The sample holds a few counts of this clone. The chain is built from TRBV28 and TRBJ2-7, with D possibly being TRBD1 (6 bases). Trimming removed 7 bases at V and 1 base at J, with 11 bases between. This CDR3 has 13 residues. Per germline, CDR1 MDHEN and CDR2 SYDVKM. The CDR3, as DNA: TGTGCCAGCAAGGACAGATTATCCTACGAGCAGTACTTC. Amino acids: CASKDRLSYEQYF.

This clone was observed a handful of times. The chain employs TRBV11-1 and TRBJ2-3; no definite D call. This CDR3 comprises 14 residues. Germline CDR1 and CDR2: SGHAT and FQDESV (reference sequence). Deletions cut 1 base from V and 8 bases from J, with 13 bases between. CDR3 DNA sequence: TGTGCCAGCAGCTTAGACACCACTTTTGGTACGCAGTATTTT. Translated: CASSLDTTFGTQYF. Supplemented by reference TRBV11-1 and TRBJ2-3, the full variable domain reads EAEVAQSPRYKITEKSQAVAFWCDPISGHATLYWYRQILGQGPELLVQFQDESVVDDSQLPKDRFSAERLKGVDSTLKIQPAELGDSAMYLCASSLDTTFGTQYFGPGTRLTVL.

This clone was observed a handful of times. This chain connects TRBV4-2 to TRBJ2-6, with D unresolved. In germline, CDR1 is LGHNA, CDR2 YNFKEQ. V gave up 3 bases and J gave up 0 bases, with 12 bases separating them. This CDR3 has 17 amino acids. The CDR3 coding sequence is TGTGCCAGCAGCCATCCACTCGCCTCCTCTGGGGCCAACGTCCTGACTTTC. Protein sequence: CASSHPLASSGANVLTF.

J is TRBJ1-5 and V is TRBV4-3; D is unresolved. Germline CDR1 and CDR2: LGHNA and YSLEER. The CDR3 extends over 16 amino acids. V was cut by 0 bases and J by 2 bases, with 11 bases left in between. The CDR3, as DNA: TGCGCCAGCAGCCAAGACACCGGACGGGGCAATCAGCCCCAGCATTTT. Residues: CASSQDTGRGNQPQHF.

CDR3 bases: TGCAGTGCTAGTGCTGATACGCAGTATTTT. This encodes CSASADTQYF. This chain joins TRBV20-1 and TRBJ2-3; D gene ambiguous. The V and J ends lost 3 bases and 6 bases respectively, with 4 bases between them. The CDR3 contains 10 residues. From germline, CDR1 is DFQATT and CDR2 SNEGSKA (reference sequence).

This clone has a handful of counts. One end of the junction does not line up with germline, which may come from a read error. This rearrangement joins TRBV2 to TRBJ2-4; D perhaps matches TRBD1 (8 bases). In germline, CDR1 is SNHLY, CDR2 FYNNEI. This CDR3 region has 13 residues. CDR3 loop: CASSESIFGQGGF. In DNA, the CDR3 is TGTGCCAGCAGTGAATCCATCTTTGGACAGGGAGGGTTC.

The V call is TRBV29-1, the J call TRBJ1-1; 8 nucleotides align to TRBD1. V was pared by 6 bases and J by 4 bases, with 4 bases of the junction left unmatched. The germline V gene encodes CDR1 SQVTM and CDR2 ANQGSEA. The CDR3 totals 12 residues. CDR3 residues: CSVQTGGTEAFF. As DNA, the CDR3 is TGCAGCGTGCAAACAGGGGGCACTGAAGCTTTCTTT.

This clone is medium-sized by share. Here the CDR3 DNA reads TGTGCCAGCAGCCCGCACAGGGCGATGGGCTACGAGCAGTACTTC. This sequence encodes CASSPHRAMGYEQYF. V is TRBV7-9 and J is TRBJ2-7; TRBD1 might be the D (6 bases). The CDR3 extends over 15 amino acids. CDR1 SEHNR and CDR2 FQNEAQ come from the germline V gene (reference sequence). V gave up 5 bases and J gave up 3 bases, with 17 bases separating them.

The chain joins TRBV30 to TRBJ2-7; 13 nucleotides match TRBD2. This CDR3 has 17 amino acids. V lost 4 bases to trimming and J lost 2 bases; unmatched junction nucleotides: 11. The germline V gene has CDR1 GTSNPN and CDR2 SVGIG (reference sequence). CDR3 nucleotides: TGTGCCTGGATGATAATAGGGACTAGCGGGACAACCTACGAGCAGTACTTC. Its protein is CAWMIIGTSGTTYEQYF.

This clone occurred a few times. The chain combines TRBV6-5 with TRBJ2-1; D is ambiguous. V was cut by 0 bases and J by 0 bases, with 9 bases left in between. Germline V CDR1 and CDR2: MNHEY, SVGAGI. CDR3 length: 16 residues. The CDR3, as DNA: TGTGCCAGCAGTTACTCCGGCGTCTACTCCTACAATGAGCAGTTCTTC. The encoded protein is CASSYSGVYSYNEQFF.

This chain links TRBV7-9 with TRBJ2-5; 7 bases align to TRBD1. From germline, CDR1 is SEHNR and CDR2 FQNEAQ (reference sequence). The CDR3 contains 15 residues. V lost 6 bases and J lost 2; bases outside the gene matches: 9. CDR3: CASRRTRGQQETQYF. The CDR3 coding sequence is TGTGCCAGCAGACGTACAAGGGGGCAACAAGAGACCCAGTACTTC.

The table lists this clone with a few counts. The chain is built from TRBV2 and TRBJ1-5; D gene uncertain. V was trimmed by 8 bases and J by 6 bases, leaving 14 bases between them. The CDR3 runs to 13 residues. The V gene's germline CDR1 is SNHLY and CDR2 FYNNEI. DNA for the CDR3: TGTGCCAGCTCGGGTCTGGCTCGTCAGCCCCAGCATTTT. It codes for CASSGLARQPQHF.

The rearrangement joins TRBV7-2 to TRBJ2-3, with TRBD2 matching over 11 bases. Germline loops: CDR1 SGHTA, CDR2 FQGNSA. Trimming took 3 bases from V and 4 from J; bases not matched to a gene: 6. This CDR3 is built from 16 residues. In DNA form, the CDR3 reads TGTGCCAGCAGCTTGCTTAGCGGGGGGGCCCCAGATACGCAGTATTTT. Translating gives CASSLLSGGAPDTQYF.

The chain is built from TRBV6-5 and TRBJ1-2, with no clear D. Trimming cost V 5 bases and J 0 bases, with 10 bases left between them. This CDR3 has 14 residues. CDR1 is MNHEY and CDR2 is SVGAGI in the germline V gene. CDR3 sequence reads: CASSKRETNYGYTF. The CDR3 DNA sequence: TGTGCCAGCAGTAAACGAGAAACTAACTATGGCTACACCTTC.

This chain links TRBV5-4 with TRBJ2-3, with D possibly TRBD2 on 5 matching bases. Between the trimmed V and J ends, which lost 5 bases and 5 bases, there was a span of 18 bases. Germline lookup yields CDR1 SGHNT and CDR2 YYREEE (reference sequence). The CDR3 is 15 amino acids. CDR3 DNA: TGTGCCAGCAGTCCTGACGGGGTATTACAAGATACGCAGTATTTT. Translated: CASSPDGVLQDTQYF. Full variable domain (missing parts from reference TRBV5-4 and TRBJ2-3): ETGVTQSPTHLIKTRGQQVTLRCSSQSGHNTVSWYQQALGQGPQFIFQYYREEENGRGNFPPRFSGLQFPNYSSELNVNALELDDSALYLCASSPDGVLQDTQYFGPGTRLTVL.

This clone was recorded a few times. The chain joins TRBV7-9 to TRBJ2-6, with D maybe TRBD2 (6 bases). Germline V gene lookup returns CDR1 SEHNR and CDR2 FQNEAQ (reference sequence). The CDR3 is 13 amino acids. The CDR3 sequence is CATGTLGANVLTF. In nucleotides, the CDR3 is TGTGCTACTGGGACTCTAGGGGCCAACGTCCTGACTTTC.

V usage is TRBV27 and J usage is TRBJ2-3, with D tentatively TRBD1 (7 bases). Trimming took 6 bases from V and 0 from J, leaving 13 bases between them. Germline CDR1 reads MNHEY; CDR2 reads SMNVEV (reference sequence). This CDR3 has 15 amino acids. CDR3: CASRRAGQSTDTQYF. The CDR3 DNA sequence: TGTGCCAGCAGGCGGGCGGGACAGAGCACAGATACGCAGTATTTT.

This clone showed up just a few times. The chain joins TRBV7-8 to TRBJ2-7; 8 nucleotides align to TRBD2. This CDR3 is 18 amino acids long. CDR1 is SGHVS and CDR2 is FQNEAQ in the germline V gene. Trimming at V came to 2 bases and at J to 9 bases, leaving 21 bases not matched to a gene. Written as DNA, the CDR3 is TGTGCCAGCAGCTTAAATCCCTTCAGTAGCGGGACGGGAGAAAGGCAGTACTTC. It specifies CASSLNPFSSGTGERQYF.

V and J are TRBV9 and TRBJ1-1, with D unclear. Trimming removed 3 bases from V and 1 base from J, with 10 bases in between. The CDR3 has 14 residues. Germline V gives CDR1 SGDLS, CDR2 YYNGEE. The CDR3: CASSERSSNTEAFF. The CDR3 DNA follows: TGTGCCAGCAGCGAGAGATCATCGAACACTGAAGCTTTCTTT.

The chain recombines TRBV6-5 with TRBJ2-7; D uncertain. Germline CDR1 is MNHEY and CDR2 is SVGAGI. The CDR3 has 14 residues. Trimming pared 7 bases from V and 4 bases from J, leaving 17 bases between. CDR3 sequence reads: CASTPSGRQYEQYF. The CDR3 region has the DNA TGTGCCAGCACCCCATCGGGCAGGCAGTACGAGCAGTACTTC.

This clone was seen a few times. V is TRBV4-2 and J is TRBJ2-3, with a possible D match to TRBD2 (6 bases). The V and J ends lost 0 bases and 1 base respectively, with 8 bases between them. The CDR3 covers 15 residues. Germline V gene data show CDR1 as LGHNA and CDR2 as YNFKEQ. Here the CDR3 reads CASSQDPSGTDTQYF. CDR3 sequence (DNA): TGTGCCAGCAGCCAAGACCCTAGCGGCACAGATACGCAGTATTTT.

This sequence joins TRBV30 and TRBJ2-3; D call uncertain. The germline V gene encodes CDR1 GTSNPN and CDR2 SVGIG (reference sequence). CDR3 size: 15 residues. The germline V and J ends were trimmed by 0 bases and 3 bases, with 13 bases remaining between them. The CDR3 DNA reads TGTGCCTGGAGTGTACTTGTTTTGGGGACAGATACGCAGTATTTT. It specifies CAWSVLVLGTDTQYF.

The chain links TRBV28 to TRBJ2-4, with 10 bases identical to TRBD1. This CDR3 is built from 13 residues. Unmatched junction bases numbered 1, after V lost 5 bases and J lost 6 bases. Germline-derived CDR1 and CDR2 are MDHEN and SYDVKM. CDR3 amino acids: CASSRTGGNIQYF. For the CDR3, the DNA is TGTGCCAGCAGTCGGACAGGGGGAAACATTCAGTACTTC.

This clone was recorded at least ten times. The rearrangement uses TRBV10-3 and TRBJ2-1, with a possible D match to TRBD2 (6 bases). The CDR3 contains 14 residues. V lost 9 bases, J lost 9 bases, and 21 bases lay in between. The germline V gene encodes CDR1 ENHRY and CDR2 SYGVKD. CDR3 sequence reads: CAIQWGELAAEQFF. The CDR3 region has the DNA TGTGCCATACAATGGGGGGAATTGGCAGCTGAGCAGTTCTTC.